The 25 T cell receptor beta chains below were found in one sample sequenced in a study of shared clonotypes between healthy human individuals. Only in-frame clones appear in the TCRdb table, and some are missing; sequencing was by immunoSEQ multiplex PCR. This sample yields hundreds of thousands of clones, of which 95% to 97% are seen a single time; about 0.21% belongs to the top ten. CD45RO negativity and positive selection for CCR7 defined naive CD8 cells, a population that excluded terminally differentiated effector memory CD45RA+ cells. Sequencing input: naive CD8+ T cells sorted from blood. All receptors derive from a man between 25 and 39 years old in good health.

V and J are TRBV6-6 and TRBJ2-5; 8 bases align to TRBD2. Germline lookup yields CDR1 MNHNY and CDR2 SVGAGI (reference sequence). Trimming at V came to 6 bases and at J to 2 bases, leaving 5 bases not matched to a gene. The CDR3 sequence is 14 residues long. The CDR3 nucleotides read TGTGCCAGCAGCCTAGGGACTAGACAAGAGACCCAGTACTTC. This translates into CASSLGTRQETQYF.

In this sample, this clone turned up once. This CDR3 is also generated by other DNA sequences in the sample. The CDR3 loop is CASSPGRGSSYEQYF. The CDR3 DNA follows: TGTGCCAGCAGTCCTGGACGGGGGAGCTCCTACGAGCAGTACTTC. The V and J genes are TRBV27 and TRBJ2-7; D may be TRBD2 (6 bases). The V and J ends lost 5 bases and 0 bases respectively, with 14 bases between them. CDR3 length equals 15 residues. In germline, CDR1 is MNHEY, CDR2 SMNVEV (reference sequence).

This clone was counted between two and nine times. This rearrangement joins TRBV29-1 to TRBJ1-3; D is ambiguous. CDR1 and CDR2 from the germline V gene are SQVTM and ANQGSEA. The CDR3 loop spans 13 amino acids. Trimming took 2 bases from V and 0 from J, leaving 5 bases between them. The CDR3 here is CSVETYSGNTIYF. The CDR3 coding sequence is TGCAGCGTTGAAACATACTCTGGAAACACCATATATTTT.

J is TRBJ2-7 and V is TRBV10-1; D ambiguous. Germline V gene sequence: CDR1 WNHNN, CDR2 SYGVQD (reference sequence). The CDR3 is made up of 13 amino acids. Trimming stripped 9 bases from V and 3 bases from J, with 15 bases between. The CDR3 is CARKTKFVYEQYF. For the CDR3, the DNA is TGCGCCAGAAAAACAAAATTCGTCTACGAGCAGTACTTC.

The chain links TRBV7-9 to TRBJ1-2; D ambiguous. Trimming took 7 bases from V and 2 from J, leaving 14 bases between them. CDR1 SEHNR and CDR2 FQNEAQ come from the germline V gene (reference sequence). The CDR3 consists of 14 residues. Written as DNA, the CDR3 is TGTGCCAGCACCCTCCCGGGGAAGAACTATGGCTACACCTTC. As protein: CASTLPGKNYGYTF.

For the CDR3, the DNA is TGTGCCAGCAGCCCTAGCGCTGAATCCTACAATGAGCAGTTCTTC. This gives the protein CASSPSAESYNEQFF. The V and J genes are TRBV2 and TRBJ2-1, with D maybe TRBD2 (6 bases). From germline, CDR1 is SNHLY and CDR2 FYNNEI. This CDR3 is 15 amino acids long. With 6 bases removed from V and 1 base from J, the gap between germline ends came to 13 bases.

The chain combines TRBV7-2 with TRBJ2-1; a weak D match, TRBD2 (7 bases). CDR1 and CDR2 (germline): SGHTA, FQGNSA. The V gene lost 5 bases and the J gene lost 0 bases, with 14 bases spanning the gap. The CDR3 has 16 residues. CDR3 region: CASSPLGGGSYNEQFF. CDR3 coding DNA: TGTGCCAGCAGCCCCCTAGGGGGGGGCTCCTACAATGAGCAGTTCTTC.

The chain recombines TRBV27 with TRBJ1-1; a possible D gene is TRBD1 (6 bases). The CDR3 extends over 13 amino acids. The V gene's germline CDR1 is MNHEY and CDR2 SMNVEV (reference sequence). V was shortened by 5 bases and J by 6 bases, with 13 bases between the two germline ends. The DNA for the CDR3 is TGTGCCAGCAGTCCGCCGACAGGTGCTGAAGCTTTCTTT. Protein product: CASSPPTGAEAFF.

This sequence joins TRBV20-1 and TRBJ1-2; no reliable D call. CDR3 length equals 11 residues. V lost 4 bases and J 6 bases, leaving 9 bases between the germline ends. Germline CDR1 and CDR2: DFQATT and SNEGSKA (reference sequence). This chain's CDR3 is CSAKWFDGYTF. The CDR3 DNA is TGCAGTGCTAAGTGGTTTGATGGCTACACCTTC.

This chain uses TRBV10-1 with TRBJ2-3, with D unclear. From germline, CDR1 is WNHNN and CDR2 SYGVQD (reference sequence). This CDR3 has 14 amino acids. V lost 1 base, J lost 2 bases, and 7 bases lay in between. The CDR3 nucleotides are TGCGCCAGCAGTGAGTTGGATTACACAGATACGCAGTATTTT. Protein: CASSELDYTDTQYF.

The rearrangement joins TRBV27 to TRBJ1-5; tentatively, D is TRBD1 (5 bases). Trimming removed 6 bases from V and 4 bases from J, with 16 bases in between. This CDR3 region has 15 residues. Germline V lookup: CDR1 MNHEY, CDR2 SMNVEV (reference sequence). The CDR3 loop is CASSGTALKNQPQHF. For the CDR3, the DNA is TGTGCCAGCAGCGGGACGGCCCTTAAGAATCAGCCCCAGCATTTT.

This chain uses TRBV10-3 with TRBJ2-5; D not resolved. The V end was cut by 3 bases, the J end by 0 bases, with 8 bases between. CDR1 is ENHRY, CDR2 SYGVKD, per germline. The CDR3 covers 14 residues. In DNA form, the CDR3 reads TGTGCCATCAGTGAAAGAAGAAACCAAGAGACCCAGTACTTC. Translation: CAISERRNQETQYF.

The sample holds one count of this clone. The chain uses TRBV7-9 and TRBJ2-5, with 10 bases identical to TRBD1. CDR1 and CDR2 (germline): SEHNR, FQNEAQ (reference sequence). This CDR3 region has 16 residues. J was trimmed by 2 bases and V by 5 bases; bases with no gene match: 8. DNA of the CDR3: TGTGCCAGCAGCCACGGGACAGGGGAGTTTCAAGAGACCCAGTACTTC. Protein: CASSHGTGEFQETQYF.

V usage is TRBV5-3 and J usage is TRBJ2-7, with TRBD1 matching over 7 bases. TRBV5-3 counts as an open reading frame of uncertain function. J lost 4 bases, V lost 1 base, and 23 bases had no gene match. The CDR3 totals 20 residues. The CDR3 loop is CARSLHSGQRIRIWGYEQYF. Written as DNA, the CDR3 is TGTGCCAGAAGCTTGCATTCGGGACAGAGGATAAGAATATGGGGTTACGAGCAGTACTTC.

This rearrangement joins TRBV25-1 to TRBJ2-6, with a possible D match to TRBD2 (5 bases). V gave up 9 bases and J gave up 0 bases, with 6 bases separating them. This CDR3 comprises 13 residues. The V gene's germline CDR1 is MGHDK and CDR2 SYGVNS. The CDR3: CASGSSGANVLTF. As DNA, the CDR3 is TGTGCCAGTGGGAGCTCTGGGGCCAACGTCCTGACTTTC.

The chain is built from TRBV28 and TRBJ1-1; D possibly corresponds to TRBD1 (5 bases). The CDR3 totals 14 residues. CDR1 and CDR2 (germline): MDHEN, SYDVKM. With 1 base removed from V and 7 bases from J, the gap between germline ends came to 13 bases. CDR3 nucleotide sequence: TGTGCCAGCAGTTTATCGCAGGGAGCTGATGAAGCTTTCTTT. Translating gives CASSLSQGADEAFF.

The chain has TRBV27 and TRBJ2-1; the match to TRBD2 covers 10 bases. CDR3 length: 15 amino acids. Germline loops: CDR1 MNHEY, CDR2 SMNVEV (reference sequence). V lost 5 bases and J lost 4; bases outside the gene matches: 5. CDR3 DNA sequence: TGTGCCAGCAGTGCAAGCGGGAGGGGGTACAATGAGCAGTTCTTC. It is translated as CASSASGRGYNEQFF.

The chain joins TRBV9 to TRBJ2-1; maybe TRBD1 (5 bases). CDR3 length: 16 amino acids. V dropped 0 bases and J dropped 0 bases, with 10 bases sitting between them. Germline loops: CDR1 SGDLS, CDR2 YYNGEE. CDR3 bases: TGTGCCAGCAGCGTAGGAAGCGACAGCTCCTACAATGAGCAGTTCTTC. This encodes CASSVGSDSSYNEQFF.

As concerns this clone: The sample contains more than one DNA sequence encoding this CDR3. The chain recombines TRBV19 with TRBJ1-1; D remains unclear. The CDR3 has 13 amino acids. Germline CDR1 LNHDA, CDR2 SQIVND (reference sequence). V was clipped by 3 bases and J by 1 base, with 6 bases between them. The CDR3, as DNA: TGTGCCAGTAGTATGGGCGGGAACACTGAAGCTTTCTTT. It encodes CASSMGGNTEAFF.

The chain recombines TRBV27 with TRBJ1-2; D is unclear. The germline gives CDR1 MNHEY, CDR2 SMNVEV (reference sequence). The V gene lost 7 bases and the J gene lost 4 bases, with 22 bases spanning the gap. This CDR3 spans 16 amino acids. The CDR3, as DNA: TGTGCCAGCACCACTCTCCGGACCCGGATCTCCTATGGCTACACCTTC. Its translation is CASTTLRTRISYGYTF.

CDR3 amino acids: CASSDTSRGGNEQFF. The CDR3, as DNA: TGTGCCAGCAGCGACACTAGCCGGGGGGGCAATGAGCAGTTCTTC. The rearrangement links TRBV9 to TRBJ2-1, with 8 positions matching TRBD2. Trimming cost V 3 bases and J 6 bases; bases outside gene matches: 8. Per germline, CDR1 SGDLS and CDR2 YYNGEE. The CDR3 runs to 15 residues. Based on the CDR3 plus reference TRBV9 and TRBJ2-1, the full variable domain is DSGVTQTPKHLITATGQRVTLRCSPRSGDLSVYWYQQSLDQGLQFLIQYYNGEERAKGNILERFSAQQFPDLHSELNLSSLELGDSALYFCASSDTSRGGNEQFFGPGTRLTVL.

This clone was found once. V and J are TRBV7-6 and TRBJ2-5; 8 bases map to TRBD1. J was trimmed by 1 base and V by 5 bases; bases with no gene match: 6. From germline, CDR1 is SGHVS and CDR2 FNYEAQ. The CDR3 totals 15 residues. CDR3 residues: CASSSRQGFQETQYF. In DNA, the CDR3 is TGTGCCAGCAGCAGCCGACAGGGGTTCCAAGAGACCCAGTACTTC.

This clone was observed a handful of times. The V and J genes are TRBV27 and TRBJ2-1; a possible D gene is TRBD2 (6 bases). The germline gives CDR1 MNHEY, CDR2 SMNVEV (reference sequence). The CDR3 loop spans 14 amino acids. The V gene lost 5 bases and the J gene lost 7 bases, with 15 bases spanning the gap. The CDR3 DNA reads as TGTGCCAGCAGTGGACGGGACTTTTGGAATGAGCAGTTCTTC. This gives the protein CASSGRDFWNEQFF.

V and J are TRBV16 and TRBJ2-7; D is unresolved. Trimming stripped 6 bases from V and 4 bases from J, with 7 bases between. Germline V CDR1 and CDR2: KGHSY, FQNENV. The CDR3 runs to 11 residues. The CDR3 protein is CASSPEYEQYF. The CDR3 coding sequence is TGTGCCAGCAGTCCTGAATACGAGCAGTACTTC.

The rearrangement joins TRBV2 to TRBJ2-7; 8 positions match TRBD2. Germline CDR1 is SNHLY and CDR2 is FYNNEI. The CDR3 has 15 residues. Unmatched junction bases numbered 6, after V lost 5 bases and J lost 0 bases. The CDR3 sequence: CASSPTSGSSYEQYF. CDR3 sequence (DNA): TGTGCCAGCAGTCCTACTAGCGGAAGCTCCTACGAGCAGTACTTC. The whole variable domain, remainder taken from reference TRBV2 and TRBJ2-7, is EPEVTQTPSHQVTQMGQEVILRCVPISNHLYFYWYRQILGQKVEFLVSFYNNEISEKSEIFDDQFSVERPDGSNFTLKIRSTKLEDSAMYFCASSPTSGSSYEQYFGPGTRLTVT.